This T cell receptor beta chain came from a study of OX40 agonist ivuxolimab in advanced cancers. Study in general: Those enrolled were 80% to 85% male, with a mean age of around 58 years and ages from 23 to 79.

Germline assignment: CDR1 MGHRA and CDR2 YSYEKL. The length of the CDR3 is 14 residues. J lost 5 bases, V lost 4 bases, and 4 bases had no gene match. Only one count was recorded for this clone. Method: immunoSEQ multiplex PCR; TCRdb's copy keeps in-frame clones and lacks some. The table lists 98,000 or so clones, approximately 94% of them singletons. The chain has TRBV4-1 and TRBJ2-2; 7 bases align to TRBD1. The sample was CD4+ or CD8+ T cells sorted from blood, taken in a trial of the OX40 agonist ivuxolimab. This TCR was recovered from an adult with an advanced solid tumor such as melanoma, head and neck, liver or kidney cancer. The CDR3 DNA reads as TGCGCCAGCAGCCGGGACAGTGGGACCGGGGAGCTGTTTTTT. Its translation is CASSRDSGTGELFF.